A single sample is the source of the 14 T cell receptor beta chains below, sequenced in a study of blood T cells in healthy people across ages. The use of a sample-barcoded 5' primer and a J-beta primer mix characterized a second PCR of about 6 to 12 cycles. A single record per CDR3 protein comes from TCRdb applying MiXCR to the 5' RACE reads. The profile shows about 1.6 million distinct CDR3 sequences, roughly 30% of them singletons. Sequencing used blood. The origin of the receptors is a woman in her twenties or thirties in good health.

This rearrangement joins TRBV12-3 or TRBV12-4 to TRBJ2-1; 9 bases are a match to TRBD2. The V gene end was trimmed by 2 bases and the J gene end by 0 bases; junction bases not matched to a gene: 8. The CDR3 is made up of 18 amino acids. In nucleotides, the CDR3 is TGTGCCAGCAGTTTAACGCAACTAGCGGGTCTCTCCTACAATGAGCAGTTCTTC. Translating gives CASSLTQLAGLSYNEQFF.

V gene TRBV20-1 combines with J gene TRBJ1-6; perhaps TRBD1 as D (6 bases). With 0 bases removed from V and 6 bases from J, the gap between germline ends came to 18 bases. Germline values: CDR1 DFQATT, CDR2 SNEGSKA (reference sequence). The CDR3 is made up of 17 amino acids. CDR3 in DNA: TGCAGTGCTAGAGACCCAAGATTAGTACAGGGTAATTCACCCCTCCACTTT. Protein product: CSARDPRLVQGNSPLHF.

The gene calls are TRBV24-1 and TRBJ1-2, with a tentative D call TRBD1 (5 bases). With 3 bases removed from V and 7 bases from J, the gap between germline ends came to 17 bases. This CDR3 region has 15 residues. Germline assignment: CDR1 KGHDR and CDR2 SFDVKD. The CDR3 DNA is TGTGCCACCAGTGATGTATCGGGACGGGCGAGTGGCTACACCTTC. Protein sequence: CATSDVSGRASGYTF.

This clonotype was seen more than once but under ten times. This chain joins TRBV27 and TRBJ2-1; the match to TRBD2 covers 8 bases. V was clipped by 6 bases and J by 4 bases; unmatched bases: 11. The CDR3 extends over 16 amino acids. Per the germline V gene, CDR1 is MNHEY and CDR2 is SMNVEV (reference sequence). The DNA of the CDR3 is TGTGCCAGCAGCCATCAAGTAGCGGGGCTGTACAATGAGCAGTTCTTC. This encodes CASSHQVAGLYNEQFF.

A remark on this clonotype: A read error may be the cause here, since a much bigger clone is one base away. The chain recombines TRBV9 with TRBJ2-5, with TRBD2 matching over 8 bases. The CDR3 runs 14 residues. CDR1 is SGDLS, CDR2 YYNGEE, per germline. CDR3 sequence reads: CANSVETSGETQYF. For the CDR3, the DNA is TGTGCCAACAGCGTAGAAACTAGCGGTGAGACCCAGTACTTC.

This clonotype has only a few counts. The chain carries TRBV6-1 and TRBJ2-7; tentatively, D is TRBD1 (6 bases). V lost 9 bases, J lost 2 bases, and 23 bases lay in between. CDR1 and CDR2 from the germline V gene are MNHNS and SASEGT. The CDR3 sequence is 16 residues long. CDR3 in DNA: TGTGCCAGTTGGGGGAGCGTCCAGGGGCGCCCCTACGAGCAGTACTTC. Translation: CASWGSVQGRPYEQYF.

The chain joins TRBV24-1 to TRBJ2-3, with D perhaps matching TRBD2 (6 bases). Trimming took 3 bases from V and 0 from J, leaving 15 bases between them. This CDR3 comprises 17 residues. The germline V gene has CDR1 KGHDR and CDR2 SFDVKD. The CDR3 protein is CATSDTPLGTSTDTQYF. The CDR3 nucleotides are TGTGCCACCAGTGATACTCCACTAGGGACTAGCACAGATACGCAGTATTTT.

The chain recombines TRBV9 with TRBJ2-2; D ambiguous. Germline V gives CDR1 SGDLS, CDR2 YYNGEE. Trimming removed 2 bases at V and 0 bases at J, with 8 bases between. This CDR3 region has 15 residues. The DNA for the CDR3 is TGTGCCAGCAGCGTTTTTCCCGCGAACACCGGGGAGCTGTTTTTT. Residues: CASSVFPANTGELFF.

This rearrangement joins TRBV6-1 to TRBJ2-7; unclear D gene. The CDR3 contains 13 residues. V lost 3 bases, J lost 4 bases, and 10 bases lay in between. CDR1 and CDR2 from the germline V gene are MNHNS and SASEGT. The CDR3 region has the DNA TGTGCCAGCAGTGACAGGTTAAGGTACGAGCAGTACTTC. Amino acids: CASSDRLRYEQYF.

To note about this clonotype: The germline gene is not matched at one end of the junction; a read error may be the cause. The chain couples TRBV2 to TRBJ2-2, with a weak D call TRBD2 (6 bases). Germline V CDR1 and CDR2: SNHLY, FYNNEI. CDR3 size: 16 residues. CDR3 sequence reads: CTSSRRGREDTGELFF. As DNA, the CDR3 is TGTACCAGCAGCCGGAGGGGCAGGGAGGACACCGGGGAGCTGTTTTTT.

The CDR3 DNA reads as TGCAGCGTTGTTGGATTAGGCCCCAACTATGGCTACACCTTC. This sequence encodes CSVVGLGPNYGYTF. V is TRBV29-1 and J is TRBJ1-2; unclear D gene. The V gene lost 4 bases and the J gene lost 2 bases, with 14 bases spanning the gap. The CDR3 contains 14 residues. The germline V gene has CDR1 SQVTM and CDR2 ANQGSEA.

This clonotype has just a few counts. CDR3 loop: CASSFGGLGADTQYF. In nucleotides, the CDR3 is TGTGCCAGCAGCTTTGGTGGACTAGGTGCAGATACGCAGTATTTT. This chain joins TRBV11-2 and TRBJ2-3; 7 bases align to TRBD2. V lost 3 bases to trimming and J lost 4 bases; unmatched junction nucleotides: 7. This CDR3 is built from 15 residues. The V gene's germline CDR1 is SGHAT and CDR2 FQNNGV.

The gene calls are TRBV5-1 and TRBJ2-7, with a possible D match to TRBD2 (5 bases). There are 15 residues in the CDR3. V was pared by 5 bases and J by 3 bases, with 18 bases between. Germline lookup yields CDR1 SGHRS and CDR2 YFSETQ. CDR3: CASRSGGAPLYEQYF. In DNA, the CDR3 is TGCGCCAGCAGGTCAGGAGGAGCTCCACTCTACGAGCAGTACTTC.

The rearrangement links TRBV27 to TRBJ1-5; perhaps TRBD1 as D (5 bases). Trimming took off 5 bases at V and 2 bases at J, with 19 bases between the two ends. CDR3 length: 17 amino acids. Germline CDR1 reads MNHEY; CDR2 reads SMNVEV (reference sequence). The CDR3 nucleotides are TGTGCCAGCAGTCCTAGCCTCAAGGGGTTGGGCAATCAGCCCCAGCATTTT. Translated, it gives CASSPSLKGLGNQPQHF.